The 12 T cell receptor beta chains given below trace back to one sample, sequenced in a study of blood T cell repertoires in COVID-19. The protocol was immunoSEQ multiplex PCR, while the TCRdb copy is restricted to in-frame clones and leaves out a portion. The profile shows roughly 190,000 clones, about 86% of them singletons. Specimen: peripheral blood. Receptor source: a man in his late teens or twenties with active or convalescent COVID-19.

The V gene is TRBV19, the J gene TRBJ1-2; TRBD1 aligns across 7 bases. CDR3 size: 15 residues. V lost 4 bases and J lost 3; bases outside the gene matches: 8. Germline V lookup: CDR1 LNHDA, CDR2 SQIVND (reference sequence). CDR3 nucleotide sequence: TGTGCCAGTAGTACCTGGGACAGCACAGACTATGGCTACACCTTC. Translation gives CASSTWDSTDYGYTF.

Only one count was recorded for this clone. The J gene is TRBJ2-1, the V gene TRBV25-1; D is unresolved. The germline V and J ends were trimmed by 0 bases and 6 bases, with 6 bases remaining between them. The CDR3 consists of 13 residues. Germline CDR1 is MGHDK and CDR2 is SYGVNS. The CDR3 DNA is TGTGCCAGCAGTGAATATTGGGCCAATGAGCAGTTCTTC. This sequence encodes CASSEYWANEQFF.

The rearrangement joins TRBV6-5 to TRBJ1-6; unclear D gene. V lost 9 bases to trimming and J lost 11 bases, with 17 bases between them. CDR3 length equals 13 residues. Germline loops: CDR1 MNHEY, CDR2 SVGAGI. Here the CDR3 reads CASSGESEAPLHF. In DNA form, the CDR3 reads TGTGCCAGTTCCGGGGAGTCTGAGGCACCCCTCCACTTT.

The rearrangement links TRBV5-1 to TRBJ1-2, with TRBD1 matching 7 bases. Per germline, CDR1 SGHRS and CDR2 YFSETQ. The CDR3 spans 12 residues. Trimming took 3 bases from V and 6 from J; bases not matched to a gene: 2. The CDR3 DNA sequence: TGCGCCAGCAGCTCCCAGGGGGATGGCTACACCTTC. Its translation is CASSSQGDGYTF.

The V and J genes are TRBV18 and TRBJ1-2, with D unclear. Trimming took off 5 bases at V and 2 bases at J, with 9 bases between the two ends. This CDR3 spans 13 amino acids. CDR1 is KGHSH, CDR2 LQKENI, per germline. The CDR3 here is CASSDGGNYGYTF. The CDR3 nucleotides read TGTGCCAGCTCAGACGGCGGGAACTATGGCTACACCTTC.

The genes are TRBV5-5 and TRBJ1-1; TRBD1 agrees at 10 bases. Germline V gene data show CDR1 as SGHKS and CDR2 as YYEKEE (reference sequence). The J segment lost 0 bases and the V segment lost 4 bases, leaving 6 bases of the junction unmatched. The CDR3 is 16 residues long. In DNA form, the CDR3 reads TGTGCCAGCAGCCGACAGGGGGCTCAATTGAACACTGAAGCTTTCTTT. Protein product: CASSRQGAQLNTEAFF.

V usage is TRBV6-5 and J usage is TRBJ1-1; D is perhaps TRBD1 (5 bases). CDR1 MNHEY and CDR2 SVGAGI come from the germline V gene. The ends were cut back, 6 bases at V and 6 bases at J, with 11 bases in the middle. This CDR3 contains 12 residues. The CDR3 DNA is TGTGCCAGCAGGCCTACAGGAGCTGAAGCTTTCTTT. Translation gives CASRPTGAEAFF.

V gene TRBV27 combines with J gene TRBJ2-7; D may be TRBD2 (6 bases). Germline lookup yields CDR1 MNHEY and CDR2 SMNVEV (reference sequence). The CDR3 totals 14 residues. The V end was cut by 7 bases, the J end by 0 bases, with 13 bases between. The CDR3 loop reads CASKYGSFSYEQYF. In DNA, the CDR3 is TGTGCCAGCAAGTACGGGAGTTTCTCCTACGAGCAGTACTTC.

The chain combines TRBV18 with TRBJ1-4; possibly TRBD1 for D (5 bases). The CDR3 is 16 residues long. Germline assignment: CDR1 KGHSH and CDR2 LQKENI. Trimming cost V 3 bases and J 0 bases, with 11 bases left between them. The CDR3 loop reads CASSPTRGATNEKLFF. The CDR3 nucleotides are TGTGCCAGCTCACCTACCCGGGGGGCAACTAATGAAAAACTGTTTTTT.

The rearrangement links TRBV30 to TRBJ2-3; D perhaps matches TRBD2 (5 bases). The V gene lost 3 bases and the J gene lost 5 bases, with 6 bases spanning the gap. The CDR3 runs to 11 residues. In germline, CDR1 is GTSNPN, CDR2 SVGIG (reference sequence). CDR3: CAWSGIDTQYF. The CDR3 DNA reads TGTGCCTGGAGCGGGATAGATACGCAGTATTTT.

The genes are TRBV7-3 and TRBJ2-1; a weak D match, TRBD2 (6 bases). CDR1 and CDR2 from the germline V gene are SGHTA and FQGTGA. This CDR3 has 15 amino acids. Trimming cost V 5 bases and J 3 bases, with 14 bases left between them. The CDR3 bases are TGTGCCAGCAGCCCGGGACTGGCGGTCTACAATGAGCAGTTCTTC. Protein: CASSPGLAVYNEQFF.

The chain recombines TRBV5-1 with TRBJ2-3, with D maybe TRBD2 (7 bases). Between the trimmed V and J ends, which lost 0 bases and 4 bases, there was a span of 18 bases. Per germline, CDR1 SGHRS and CDR2 YFSETQ. CDR3 size: 17 residues. CDR3 DNA: TGCGCCAGCAGCTTGGAGCTACGGGGGGCGGGCCCAGATACGCAGTATTTT. As protein: CASSLELRGAGPDTQYF.